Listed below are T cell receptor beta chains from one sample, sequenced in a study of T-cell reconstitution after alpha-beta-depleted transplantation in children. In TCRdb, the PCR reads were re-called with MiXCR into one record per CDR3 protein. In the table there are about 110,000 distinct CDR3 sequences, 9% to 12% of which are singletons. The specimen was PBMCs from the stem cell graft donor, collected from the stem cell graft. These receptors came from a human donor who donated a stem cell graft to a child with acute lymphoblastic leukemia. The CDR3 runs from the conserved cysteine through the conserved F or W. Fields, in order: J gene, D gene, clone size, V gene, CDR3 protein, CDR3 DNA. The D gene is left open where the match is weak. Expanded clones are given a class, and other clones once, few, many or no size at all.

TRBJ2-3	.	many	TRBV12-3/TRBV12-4	CASSLYESGDTQYF	TGTGCCAGCAGTTTATATGAATCCGGAGATACGCAGTATTTT
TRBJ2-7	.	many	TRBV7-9	CASSLRDYEQYF	TGTGCCAGCAGCTTAAGGGACTACGAGCAGTACTTC
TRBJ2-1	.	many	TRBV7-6	CASSSPDSFETYNEQFF	TGTGCCAGCAGCTCGCCAGACTCCTTTGAGACCTACAATGAGCAGTTCTTC
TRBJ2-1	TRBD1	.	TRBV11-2	CASSFPRDRGIYNEQFF	TGTGCCAGCAGCTTCCCCCGGGACAGGGGAATTTACAATGAGCAGTTCTTC
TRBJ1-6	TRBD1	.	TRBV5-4	CASSRSGTVNSPLHF	TGTGCCAGCAGCAGATCCGGGACAGTCAATTCACCCCTCCACTTT
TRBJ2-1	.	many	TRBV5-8	CASSQSGLYNEQFF	TGTGCCAGCAGCCAAAGCGGGCTCTACAATGAGCAGTTCTTC
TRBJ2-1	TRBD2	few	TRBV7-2	CASSLDRLAGYNEQFF	TGTGCCAGCAGCTTAGATCGACTAGCGGGTTACAATGAGCAGTTCTTC
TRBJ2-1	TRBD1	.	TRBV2	CASSPRTGDNNEQFF	TGTGCCAGCTCCCCGAGGACAGGGGACAACAATGAGCAGTTCTTC
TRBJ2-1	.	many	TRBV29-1	CSVDGSAAYNEQFF	TGCAGCGTTGACGGCAGCGCGGCCTACAATGAGCAGTTCTTC
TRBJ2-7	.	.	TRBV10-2	CATGAGLYEQYF	TGCGCCACCGGGGCGGGTCTCTACGAGCAGTACTTC
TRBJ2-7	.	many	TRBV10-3	CAISEGMGAGSGSYEQYF	TGTGCCATCAGTGAGGGTATGGGAGCAGGGTCGGGCTCCTACGAGCAGTACTTC
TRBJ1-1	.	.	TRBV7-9	CASSFDRGMNTEAFF	TGTGCCAGCAGCTTTGACCGAGGGATGAACACTGAAGCTTTCTTT
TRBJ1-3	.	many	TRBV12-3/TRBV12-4	CASKETSGNTIYF	TGTGCCAGCAAAGAGACCTCTGGAAACACCATATATTTT
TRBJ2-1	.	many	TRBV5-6	CASNPGRIGEQFF	TGTGCCAGCAACCCCGGCCGGATCGGTGAGCAGTTCTTC
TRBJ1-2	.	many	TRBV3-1	CASSQDPGPNYGYTF	TGTGCCAGCAGCCAAGACCCAGGTCCAAACTATGGCTACACCTTC
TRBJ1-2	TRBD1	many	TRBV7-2	CASSFGTVFGYTF	TGTGCCAGCAGCTTCGGGACAGTATTTGGCTACACCTTC
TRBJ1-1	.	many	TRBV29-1	CSARVSMNTEAFF	TGCAGCGCCCGAGTCTCTATGAACACTGAAGCTTTCTTT
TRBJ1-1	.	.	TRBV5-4	CASSFYERPVATEAFF	TGTGCCAGCAGCTTTTATGAAAGGCCGGTGGCGACTGAAGCTTTCTTT
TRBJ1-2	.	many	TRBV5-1	CASSLGDGNYGYTF	TGCGCCAGCAGCCTTGGGGACGGTAACTATGGCTACACCTTC
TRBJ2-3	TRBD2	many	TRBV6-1	CASNRFATSGIDTDTQYF	TGTGCCAGCAACCGATTCGCGACTAGCGGGATCGACACAGATACGCAGTATTTT
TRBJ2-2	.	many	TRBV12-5	CASGFLTGVHTGELFF	TGTGCTAGTGGTTTCCTAACTGGGGTCCACACCGGGGAGCTGTTTTTT
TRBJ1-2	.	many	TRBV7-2	CASSVATGSSLFGYTF	TGTGCCAGCAGCGTAGCAACAGGATCTAGCCTCTTTGGCTACACCTTC
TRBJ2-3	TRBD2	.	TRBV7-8	CASSSRVRGGSTDTQYF	TGTGCCAGCAGCTCCAGGGTGCGGGGGGGGAGCACAGATACGCAGTATTTT
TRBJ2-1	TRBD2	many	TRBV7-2	CASSLSASGSYNEQFF	TGTGCCAGCAGCTTATCCGCTAGCGGCTCCTACAATGAGCAGTTCTTC
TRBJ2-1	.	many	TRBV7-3	CASSLTGDNYNEQFF	TGTGCCAGCAGCTTAACGGGGGACAACTACAATGAGCAGTTCTTC
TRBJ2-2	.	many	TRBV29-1	CSVEDWQSNTGELFF	TGCAGCGTTGAAGATTGGCAGTCTAACACCGGGGAGCTGTTTTTT
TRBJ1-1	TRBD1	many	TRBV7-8	CASGWLEQGVLALATEAFF	TGTGCCAGCGGTTGGCTGGAACAGGGGGTTCTAGCCCTGGCCACTGAAGCTTTCTTT
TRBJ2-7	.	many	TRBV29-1	CSVLTAGMTYEQYF	TGCAGCGTTCTCACGGCCGGGATGACCTACGAGCAGTACTTC
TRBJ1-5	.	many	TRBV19	CASSITAGQPQHF	TGTGCCAGTAGTATTACGGCTGGTCAGCCCCAGCATTTT
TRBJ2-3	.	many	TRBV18	CASSPGTLRPDTQYF	TGTGCCAGCTCCCCCGGGACCTTACGACCAGATACGCAGTATTTT
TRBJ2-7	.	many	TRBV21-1	CASTIRGDPSSSYEQYF	TGTGCCAGCACCATAAGGGGGGATCCGAGTAGCTCCTACGAGCAGTACTTC
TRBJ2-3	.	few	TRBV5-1	CASSLARARTDTQYF	TGCGCCAGCAGCTTGGCTCGGGCGAGAACAGATACGCAGTATTTT
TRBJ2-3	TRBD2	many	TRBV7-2	CASSLGTSGVDTQYF	TGTGCCAGCAGCTTGGGGACTAGCGGGGTAGATACGCAGTATTTT
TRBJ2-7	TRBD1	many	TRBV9	CASSPRTGGANDEQYF	TGTGCCAGCAGCCCGAGGACAGGGGGCGCGAACGACGAGCAGTACTTC
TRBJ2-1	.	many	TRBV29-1	CSVQGSSYNEQFF	TGCAGCGTTCAGGGTTCCTCCTACAATGAGCAGTTCTTC
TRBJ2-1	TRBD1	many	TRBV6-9	CASSFRDRSYNEQFF	TGTGCCAGCAGTTTCCGGGACAGGTCCTACAATGAGCAGTTCTTC
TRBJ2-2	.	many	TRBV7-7	CASSHRNTGELFF	TGTGCTAGCAGCCACAGGAACACCGGGGAGCTGTTTTTT
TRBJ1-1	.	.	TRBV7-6	CASSLDARQNTEAFF	TGTGCCAGCAGCTTGGACGCGAGACAGAACACTGAAGCTTTCTTT
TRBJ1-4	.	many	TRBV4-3	CASSLLANGAVEKLFF	TGCGCCAGCAGCCTCCTCGCCAATGGGGCGGTAGAAAAACTGTTTTTT
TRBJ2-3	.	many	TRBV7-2	CASSLRQTTDTQYF	TGTGCCAGCAGCTTACGACAGACCACAGATACGCAGTATTTT
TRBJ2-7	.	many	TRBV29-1	CSAGLGGEQYF	TGCAGCGCCGGATTGGGTGGCGAGCAGTACTTC
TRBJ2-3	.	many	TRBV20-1	CIARVAADTQYF	TGCATTGCTAGGGTGGCCGCAGATACGCAGTATTTT
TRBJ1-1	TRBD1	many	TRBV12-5	CASGPGTGNTEAFF	TGTGCTAGTGGCCCTGGGACAGGGAACACTGAAGCTTTCTTT
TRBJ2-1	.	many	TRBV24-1	CATSDLGPNNEQFF	TGTGCCACCAGTGATTTAGGCCCGAACAATGAGCAGTTCTTC
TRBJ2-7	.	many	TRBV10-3	CAIGQSGYEQYF	TGTGCCATCGGACAATCGGGCTACGAGCAGTACTTC
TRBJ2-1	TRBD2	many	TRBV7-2	CASSLAAGGHNEQFF	TGTGCCAGCAGCTTAGCGGCGGGAGGCCACAATGAGCAGTTCTTC
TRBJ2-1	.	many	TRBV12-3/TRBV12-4	CASSLRGRTPYNEQFF	TGTGCCAGCAGTTTACGGGGCCGGACCCCGTACAATGAGCAGTTCTTC
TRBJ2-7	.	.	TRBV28	CASSPPGVRSSYEQYF	TGTGCCAGCAGTCCTCCCGGTGTACGAAGCTCCTACGAGCAGTACTTC
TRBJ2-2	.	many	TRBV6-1	CASKRGDTGELFF	TGTGCCAGCAAAAGGGGTGATACCGGGGAGCTGTTTTTT
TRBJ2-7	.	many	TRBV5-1	CASRDSREIYEQYF	TGCGCCAGCAGAGACAGCCGTGAGATCTACGAGCAGTACTTC
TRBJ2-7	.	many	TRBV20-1	CSARDLQGVDEQYF	TGCAGTGCTAGAGACTTACAGGGCGTCGACGAGCAGTACTTC
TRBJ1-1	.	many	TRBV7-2	CASSLALAATEAFF	TGTGCCAGCAGCTTAGCGCTGGCAGCCACTGAAGCTTTCTTT
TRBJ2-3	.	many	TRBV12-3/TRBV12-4	CASSPSWRSTDTQYF	TGTGCCAGCAGTCCCTCTTGGCGGAGCACAGATACGCAGTATTTT
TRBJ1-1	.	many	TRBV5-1	CASSQTGVENTEAFF	TGCGCCAGCAGCCAAACCGGGGTTGAGAACACTGAAGCTTTCTTT
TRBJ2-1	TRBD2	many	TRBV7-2	CASSLVKRGGLFGEQFF	TGTGCCAGCAGCTTAGTAAAACGGGGGGGCCTCTTCGGTGAGCAGTTCTTC
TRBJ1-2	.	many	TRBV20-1	CSATAGDPSYGYTF	TGCAGTGCGACAGCAGGGGACCCCTCCTATGGCTACACCTTC
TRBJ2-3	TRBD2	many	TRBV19	CASSIGAGGADTQYF	TGTGCCAGTAGTATAGGAGCGGGAGGGGCAGATACGCAGTATTTT
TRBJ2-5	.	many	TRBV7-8	CASSLESDRQETQYF	TGTGCCAGCAGCTTAGAATCGGACAGACAAGAGACCCAGTACTTC
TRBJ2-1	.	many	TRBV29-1	CSVEGGLANEQFF	TGCAGCGTTGAGGGGGGGCTGGCAAATGAGCAGTTCTTC
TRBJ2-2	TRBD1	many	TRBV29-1	CSVEAGSAATGTGGIGELFF	TGCAGCGTTGAAGCGGGTAGTGCCGCCACCGGGACAGGGGGAATCGGGGAGCTGTTTTTT